These 29 T cell receptor beta chains originate from one sample sequenced in a study of T cells expressing NK-cell markers. TCRdb reprocessed the 5' RACE reads, keeping one entry per CDR3 protein, no DNA. Its table records about 380,000 distinct CDR3 sequences. The sample consisted of blood T cells: a sorted CD56 or NKG2C T cell subset, CD4+ or CD8+ T cells, or bulk PBMC T cells (not recorded which). Receptor source: a man aged 18-69 years in good health.

This chain joins TRBV6-1 and TRBJ2-1; TCRdb reports TRBD1, a call that lacks DNA to check it against. This CDR3 contains 12 residues. Looked up from germline, CDR1 is MNHNS and CDR2 is SASEGT. The CDR3 is CASSERGTEQFF.

The chain combines TRBV12-3 or TRBV12-4 with TRBJ2-7; TCRdb picks TRBD1, but there is no DNA to check that call. The CDR3 sequence is 16 residues long. CDR3 in amino acids: CASSLGRGLSIHEQYF.

This chain joins TRBV3-1 and TRBJ2-5; TCRdb outputs TRBD1, but without DNA this stays unchecked. CDR1 LGHDT and CDR2 YNNKEL come from the germline V gene (reference sequence). The CDR3 length is 13 residues. The CDR3 spells CASSLPTPSTQYF.

The chain combines TRBV20-1 with TRBJ2-7; TCRdb gives TRBD2 as the D gene, but with no DNA this cannot be confirmed. CDR1 is DFQATT and CDR2 is SNEGSKA in the germline V gene (reference sequence). CDR3 length equals 18 residues. Here the CDR3 reads CSASGGLAGGAGSYEQYF.

V usage is TRBV7-2 and J usage is TRBJ2-2; there is no DNA to check the TCRdb D call of TRBD1. Germline V gene lookup returns CDR1 SGHTA and CDR2 FQGNSA. The CDR3 is 21 residues long. CDR3: CASRYQRPTGTGGPFTGELFF.

The chain has TRBV3-1 and TRBJ2-1; TCRdb picks TRBD1, but there is no DNA to check that call. The CDR3 loop spans 15 amino acids. Per germline, CDR1 LGHDT and CDR2 YNNKEL (reference sequence). CDR3 residues: CASSRRGGARNEQFF.

V gene TRBV19 combines with J gene TRBJ1-5; the D gene TCRdb calls, TRBD1, cannot be checked with no DNA. CDR1 and CDR2 from the germline V gene are LNHDA and SQIVND (reference sequence). CDR3 length equals 16 residues. The CDR3 spells CASSPRRYVLVQPQHF.

The rearrangement joins TRBV6-1 to TRBJ2-3; checking the TCRdb D call of TRBD2 is not possible without DNA. CDR1 and CDR2 (germline): MNHNS, SASEGT. CDR3 length: 15 residues. CDR3: CASNRGQGGTDTQYF.

The CDR3 protein is CASSLDLGARGSIPFF. This sequence joins TRBV5-1 and TRBJ1-1; TCRdb reports TRBD1, a call that lacks DNA to check it against. There are 16 residues in the CDR3. Germline V gene lookup returns CDR1 SGHRS and CDR2 YFSETQ.

The chain links TRBV18 to TRBJ2-5; checking the TCRdb D call of TRBD2 is not possible without DNA. The CDR3 is 16 residues long. Germline CDR1 reads KGHSH; CDR2 reads LQKENI. CDR3 loop: CASSPRTSGYQETQYF.

V usage is TRBV3-1 and J usage is TRBJ2-2; TCRdb's D gene call, TRBD2, goes unchecked for lack of DNA. Germline V gene lookup returns CDR1 LGHDT and CDR2 YNNKEL (reference sequence). This CDR3 has 16 amino acids. This chain's CDR3 is CASSPQPGLNTGELFF.

The rearrangement joins TRBV5-1 to TRBJ1-1. The CDR3 has 13 residues. The germline V gene encodes CDR1 SGHRS and CDR2 YFSETQ. CDR3 loop: CASSPFQNTEAFF.

V usage is TRBV11-2 and J usage is TRBJ1-6; checking the TCRdb D call of TRBD1 is not possible without DNA. CDR3 length: 15 amino acids. Germline CDR1 and CDR2: SGHAT and FQNNGV. The CDR3 reads CASSFGGDTNSPLHF.

The chain carries TRBV4-2 and TRBJ2-1; lacking DNA, the TRBD2 call made by TCRdb goes unchecked. Germline CDR1 and CDR2: LGHNA and YNFKEQ. The length of the CDR3 is 17 residues. The chain's CDR3 is CASSQVVSGGPYNEQFF.

The chain couples TRBV6-1 to TRBJ2-3; TCRdb gives TRBD2 as the D gene, but with no DNA this cannot be confirmed. Germline CDR1 is MNHNS and CDR2 is SASEGT. The CDR3 is 14 residues long. CDR3 residues: CASNPLAWTDTQYF.

V is TRBV28 and J is TRBJ1-5; absent DNA, TCRdb's TRBD1 call cannot be checked. The CDR3 is 15 residues long. The germline V gene encodes CDR1 MDHEN and CDR2 SYDVKM. CDR3 region: CASIRGGEGNQPQHF.

The chain uses TRBV27 and TRBJ1-6; TCRdb reports TRBD1, a call that lacks DNA to check it against. The CDR3 runs 14 residues. Germline values: CDR1 MNHEY, CDR2 SMNVEV (reference sequence). CDR3 amino acids: CASTPAGVNSPLHF.

This rearrangement joins TRBV5-1 to TRBJ2-3; TCRdb outputs TRBD1, but without DNA this stays unchecked. CDR3 size: 15 residues. Germline CDR1 SGHRS, CDR2 YFSETQ. The CDR3 sequence: CASSAGTGGPDTQYF.

The chain has TRBV20-1 and TRBJ2-7. The length of the CDR3 is 13 residues. From germline, CDR1 is DFQATT and CDR2 SNEGSKA (reference sequence). The CDR3 loop is CSARDPARYEQYF.

The J gene is TRBJ2-4, the V gene TRBV13; TCRdb gives TRBD1 as the D gene, but with no DNA this cannot be confirmed. This CDR3 comprises 13 residues. CDR1 PRHDT and CDR2 FYEKMQ come from the germline V gene (reference sequence). The CDR3: CASSYGGSYIQYF.

The chain recombines TRBV7-9 with TRBJ2-3; TCRdb outputs TRBD1, but without DNA this stays unchecked. Per germline, CDR1 SEHNR and CDR2 FQNEAQ (reference sequence). The CDR3 runs to 16 residues. CDR3 sequence: CASSLWGGSSTDTQYF.

The chain employs TRBV7-9 and TRBJ1-1; TCRdb proposes TRBD1, but this gene call is untestable without DNA. The CDR3 loop spans 14 amino acids. The germline V gene has CDR1 SEHNR and CDR2 FQNEAQ (reference sequence). CDR3 region: CASTRTGGDDEAFF.

The chain joins TRBV5-1 to TRBJ2-7; TCRdb lists TRBD2, though no DNA is available to test this call. Germline lookup yields CDR1 SGHRS and CDR2 YFSETQ. The CDR3 contains 14 residues. The CDR3: CASRLGGWRTDQYF. The full variable domain, rest sourced from reference TRBV5-1 and TRBJ2-7, is KAGVTQTPRYLIKTRGQQVTLSCSPISGHRSVSWYQQTPGQGLQFLFEYFSETQRNKGNFPGRFSGRQFSNSRSEMNVSTLELGDSALYLCASRLGGWRTDQYFGPGTRLTVT.

This chain connects TRBV12-3 or TRBV12-4 to TRBJ2-7. The CDR3 runs 11 residues. This chain's CDR3 is CAREETYEQYF.

The rearrangement uses TRBV6-5 and TRBJ1-1; TCRdb reports TRBD1, a call that lacks DNA to check it against. CDR3 length: 15 amino acids. Looked up from germline, CDR1 is MNHEY and CDR2 is SVGAGI. CDR3 region: CASSYRQAGTAEAFF.

The genes are TRBV7-2 and TRBJ2-2; TCRdb's D call, TRBD1, is unchecked because there is no DNA. The germline CDR1 and CDR2 sequences are SGHTA and FQGNSA. The CDR3 is 16 residues long. This CDR3 is CASSSEGQGFSGELFF.

The chain couples TRBV14 to TRBJ2-3; TCRdb calls TRBD1, which cannot be checked without DNA. Germline V CDR1 and CDR2: SGHDN, FVKESK. This CDR3 region has 18 residues. The CDR3 sequence: CASSQDTGGGRITDTQYF.

CDR3 in amino acids: CASSPLAGLAGGPFYNEQFF. The chain combines TRBV12-3 or TRBV12-4 with TRBJ2-1; the D call from TCRdb, TRBD2, cannot be confirmed without DNA. CDR3 length: 20 residues.

CDR3 residues: CASTRSGTVDEKLFF. V is TRBV5-1 and J is TRBJ1-4; TCRdb designates TRBD1, a call that cannot be tested without DNA. CDR3 length equals 15 residues. Germline CDR1 is SGHRS and CDR2 is YFSETQ. Drawing the rest from reference TRBV5-1 and TRBJ1-4, the complete variable domain is KAGVTQTPRYLIKTRGQQVTLSCSPISGHRSVSWYQQTPGQGLQFLFEYFSETQRNKGNFPGRFSGRQFSNSRSEMNVSTLELGDSALYLCASTRSGTVDEKLFFGSGTQLSVL.